What follows are 10 T cell receptor beta chains derived from one specimen sequenced in a study of blood T cells in healthy people across ages (dated by TCRdb to the mid-2010s). To prepare the library, 5' RACE was applied. The sequencing machine was an Illumina HiSeq 2500. A second PCR of about 6 to 12 cycles was run with a J-beta primer mix and a sample-barcoded 5' primer. TCRdb reran the public reads through fastp at Q25 and MiXCR, keeping productive beta chains. All rows with the same CDR3 protein become a single entry with the most common DNA and genes. The sample table holds around 800,000 distinct CDR3 sequences, of which approximately 24% were seen once. The top ten constitute under 3% of the sample. These data were also reused for a study on T cells of mothers and their children.

Sequencing was carried out using blood. The receptors derive from a boy aged 5 to 17 in good health.

Concerning this clonotype itself: Germline is not matched at one junction end, which may reflect a read error. The genes are TRBV12-3 or TRBV12-4 and TRBJ2-5; D may be TRBD2 (5 bases). There are 14 residues in the CDR3. CDR3: CASRQGRSQETQHF. CDR3 DNA: TGTGCCAGCAGACAAGGGAGAAGCCAAGAGACCCAGCACTTC.

This rearrangement joins TRBV6-2 or TRBV6-3 to TRBJ1-5; D remains unclear. The CDR3 has 12 amino acids. Trimming pared 5 bases from V and 5 bases from J, leaving 7 bases between. CDR1 and CDR2 from the germline V gene are MNHEY and SVGEGT. DNA of the CDR3: TGTGCCAGCAGTCGGCTGGATCAGCCCCAGCATTTT. Its protein product is CASSRLDQPQHF.

The gene calls are TRBV6-5 and TRBJ2-5; D possibly matches TRBD1 or TRBD2 (6 bases each). Trimming pared 6 bases from V and 5 bases from J, leaving 16 bases between. Germline V gives CDR1 MNHEY, CDR2 SVGAGI. This CDR3 spans 14 amino acids. CDR3 sequence reads: CASSRDTGGETQYF. The CDR3 DNA is TGTGCCAGCAGCCGGGACACCGGAGGGGAGACCCAGTACTTC.

The V call is TRBV6-5, the J call TRBJ1-2; D gene ambiguous. The CDR3 consists of 13 residues. CDR1 MNHEY and CDR2 SVGAGI come from the germline V gene. The V end lost 0 bases, the J end lost 4 bases, and 6 bases lay between the germline ends. CDR3 protein: CASSYSESYGYTF. The CDR3 DNA reads as TGTGCCAGCAGTTACTCGGAGTCCTATGGCTACACCTTC.

This clonotype was counted a single time. This chain uses TRBV7-9 with TRBJ2-5; D possibly corresponds to TRBD1 (6 bases). The better agreement between TRBJ2-7 and the DNA end casts doubt on the J call. CDR1 is SEHNR and CDR2 is FQNEAQ in the germline V gene (reference sequence). This CDR3 comprises 13 residues. Written as DNA, the CDR3 is TGTGCCAGCAGGGACAGTCTCCGAAACGAGCAGTACTTC. Translating it yields CASRDSLRNEQYF.

There are a few counts of this clonotype. The rearrangement joins TRBV5-5 to TRBJ2-1; D remains ambiguous. The CDR3 runs 19 residues. Germline loops: CDR1 SGHKS, CDR2 YYEKEE (reference sequence). Between the trimmed V and J ends, which lost 2 bases and 0 bases, there was a span of 21 bases. The CDR3 loop is CASSFPSGRGYSSYNEQFF. The CDR3 bases are TGTGCCAGCAGCTTCCCTAGTGGGCGCGGCTATAGCTCCTACAATGAGCAGTTCTTC.

The chain carries TRBV7-9 and TRBJ1-6, with D uncertain. The CDR3 length is 18 residues. V shed 1 base and J shed 0 bases, with 13 bases lying between them. CDR1 SEHNR and CDR2 FQNEAQ come from the germline V gene (reference sequence). CDR3 in DNA: TGTGCCAGCAGCTTAGAGACATCCTTCGGCTCCTATAATTCACCCCTCCACTTT. This encodes CASSLETSFGSYNSPLHF.

V usage is TRBV29-1 and J usage is TRBJ2-5, with D maybe TRBD2 (6 bases). V was shortened by 4 bases and J by 5 bases, with 14 bases between the two germline ends. The germline gives CDR1 SQVTM, CDR2 ANQGSEA. This CDR3 has 13 residues. CDR3 sequence (DNA): TGCAGCGTTGCCGTCGCGGGGTGGGAGACCCAGTACTTC. As protein: CSVAVAGWETQYF.

This CDR3 is CASSLVGGRGSQPQHF. The CDR3 nucleotides are TGTGCCAGCAGTCTAGTGGGGGGCAGAGGAAGTCAGCCCCAGCATTTT. The chain combines TRBV12-3 or TRBV12-4 with TRBJ1-5, with D possibly matching TRBD1 (6 bases). V was cut by 5 bases and J by 6 bases, with 20 bases left in between. This CDR3 region has 16 residues.

Points on this clonotype: A much bigger clone sits one base away, suggesting this may be a read error. This sequence joins TRBV12-3 or TRBV12-4 and TRBJ2-7; D is perhaps TRBD1 or TRBD2 (5 bases each). V was trimmed by 2 bases and J by 3 bases, leaving 11 bases between them. The CDR3 totals 14 residues. CDR3 in amino acids: CASSLMGRVYEQYF. The CDR3 coding sequence is TGTGCCAGCAGTTTAATGGGACGGGTCTACGAGCAGTACTTC.